The clone carrying this TCR beta chain was detected only a few times. Its cognate antigen is unknown. The source of the sample is a study of identical twins. Study-level findings and limits: Carriage of fewer insertions was seen in abundant cord blood beta clonotypes, whereas memory repertoires showed none.

The germline V gene has CDR1 MGHRA and CDR2 YSYEKL. The J segment lost 2 bases and the V segment lost 5 bases, leaving 12 bases of the junction unmatched. This CDR3 has 17 residues. TCRdb re-analysed the 5' RACE reads in MiXCR, keeping a single row per CDR3 protein. The data show about 890,000 distinct CDR3 sequences, 9% to 15% seen once. These data were also filed under a second study, of yellow fever vaccine responses in identical twins.

The TCR originated in a woman younger than 35 in good health. The chain carries TRBV4-1 and TRBJ2-7; the match to TRBD1 covers 10 bases. What was sequenced was PBMCs. In DNA form, the CDR3 reads TGCGCCAGCAGCTATGGACAGGGGGTGGAATTGACCTACGAGCAGTACTTC. Translated, it gives CASSYGQGVELTYEQYF.